The following is a T cell receptor beta chain sequence with its context. TCRdb keeps only in-frame clones here, not all; method: immunoSEQ multiplex PCR. Of roughly 250,000 clones in the sample, around 87% are singletons; the top ten hold less than 4%. The data originate from a study of blood T cell repertoires in COVID-19. This CDR3 has 13 amino acids. The V gene's germline CDR1 is SNHLY and CDR2 FYNNEI. Trimming left V 8 bases short and J 3 bases short, with 11 bases between. The material sequenced was PBMCs or T cells enriched from blood (not recorded which). The clonotype originates from a woman aged 40 to 50 with acute COVID-19. The V gene is TRBV2, the J gene TRBJ2-1, with D perhaps matching TRBD2 (5 bases). CDR3 in amino acids: CASRGLDYNEQFF. As DNA, the CDR3 is TGTGCCAGCCGAGGACTGGACTACAATGAGCAGTTCTTC.